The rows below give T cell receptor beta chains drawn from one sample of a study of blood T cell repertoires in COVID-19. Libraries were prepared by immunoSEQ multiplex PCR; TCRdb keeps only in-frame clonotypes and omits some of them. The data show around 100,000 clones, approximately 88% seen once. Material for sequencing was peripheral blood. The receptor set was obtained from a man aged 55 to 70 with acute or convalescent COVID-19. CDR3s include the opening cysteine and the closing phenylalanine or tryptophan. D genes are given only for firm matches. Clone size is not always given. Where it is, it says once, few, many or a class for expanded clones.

CASTRGTDYGYTF | TGTGCCAGCACCAGGGGGACGGACTATGGCTACACCTTC | NA | TRBJ1-2 | TRBD1 | TRBV6-5 | 13
CAWKQGVANEQFF | TGTGCCTGGAAACAGGGGGTGGCGAATGAGCAGTTCTTC | NA | TRBJ2-1 | TRBD1 | TRBV30 | 13
CASSPRLDPGSEQFF | TGTGCCAGCAGCCCTCGACTAGACCCAGGTAGCGAGCAGTTCTTC | once | TRBJ2-1 | NA | TRBV3-1/TRBV3-2 | 15
CATVGQTGVSVTEAFF | TGTGCCACCGTGGGCCAGACCGGGGTGAGTGTCACTGAAGCTTTCTTT | NA | TRBJ1-1 | NA | TRBV24-1 | 16
CASSQDLGLAGTDTQYF | TGCGCCAGCAGCCAAGATCTAGGACTAGCCGGCACAGATACGCAGTATTTT | NA | TRBJ2-3 | TRBD2 | TRBV4-3 | 17
CASSTNRGYYGYTF | TGTGCCAGTAGTACAAACAGGGGTTACTATGGCTACACCTTC | NA | TRBJ1-2 | TRBD1 | TRBV19 | 14
CASPRQFLYGYTF | TGTGCCAGTCCACGACAGTTCCTCTATGGCTACACCTTC | NA | TRBJ1-2 | NA | TRBV27 | 13
CASTPGLAGQTQYF | TGTGCCAGCACCCCGGGACTAGCGGGACAGACCCAGTACTTC | NA | TRBJ2-5 | TRBD2 | TRBV6-5 | 14
CASSITELNTEAFF | TGTGCCAGCTCAATCACCGAGTTGAACACTGAAGCTTTCTTT | NA | TRBJ1-1 | NA | TRBV18 | 14
CSVGGITGSQSDEQYF | TGCAGCGTCGGAGGAATAACAGGGTCCCAGTCCGACGAGCAGTACTTC | once | TRBJ2-7 | NA | TRBV29-1 | 16
CASSLQGKATNEKLFF | TGTGCCAGCAGCTTACAGGGGAAAGCAACTAATGAAAAACTGTTTTTT | NA | TRBJ1-4 | TRBD1 | TRBV5-5 | 16
CASTGRGDGYTF | TGTGCCAGCACTGGCAGGGGCGATGGCTACACCTTC | NA | TRBJ1-2 | NA | TRBV2 | 12
CASSGTGSGNTIYF | TGTGCCAGCAGCGGGACAGGCTCTGGAAACACCATATATTTT | once | TRBJ1-3 | TRBD1 | TRBV6-6 | 14
CASSVSGQGHEQYF | TGCGCCAGCAGTGTTTCGGGACAGGGCCACGAGCAGTACTTC | NA | TRBJ2-7 | TRBD1 | TRBV10-1 | 14
CASSLEPPGAGGDTQYF | TGTGCCAGCAGCTTGGAACCCCCTGGGGCAGGGGGGGATACGCAGTATTTT | NA | TRBJ2-3 | NA | TRBV11-3 | 17
CASRGGTGGTQPQHF | TGTGCCAGCAGGGGTGGGACAGGGGGCACTCAGCCCCAGCATTTT | NA | TRBJ1-5 | TRBD1 | TRBV27 | 15
CASSLSSGRQPQHF | TGTGCCAGCAGCTTATCGTCTGGCCGTCAGCCCCAGCATTTT | NA | TRBJ1-5 | NA | TRBV7-8 | 14
CASSPGLAGGEPYEQYF | TGTGCCAGCAGTCCGGGACTAGCGGGAGGGGAACCCTACGAGCAGTACTTC | NA | TRBJ2-7 | TRBD2 | TRBV27 | 17
CASRFGRGGQGPAGAQHF | TGTGCCAGCAGGTTTGGCCGTGGGGGACAGGGGCCGGCAGGGGCCCAGCATTTT | NA | TRBJ1-5 | TRBD1 | TRBV2 | 18
CSVNPGGGVGYTF | TGCAGCGTTAACCCCGGGGGAGGAGTGGGCTACACCTTC | NA | TRBJ1-2 | NA | TRBV29-1 | 13
CASSLGGNTDTQYF | TGTGCCAGCAGTTTAGGAGGGAACACAGATACGCAGTATTTT | NA | TRBJ2-3 | NA | TRBV27 | 14
CASSSTDRAKNIQYF | TGTGCCAGCAGCTCGACAGACAGGGCTAAAAACATTCAGTACTTC | once | TRBJ2-4 | TRBD1 | TRBV11-1 | 15
CASSVRPSGVNTQYF | TGTGCCAGCAGCGTGAGGCCTAGCGGGGTTAATACGCAGTATTTT | NA | TRBJ2-3 | TRBD2 | TRBV9 | 15
CASSQDRGTFGTDTQYF | TGCGCCAGCAGCCAAGACAGGGGGACCTTTGGCACAGATACGCAGTATTTT | NA | TRBJ2-3 | TRBD1 | TRBV4-1 | 17
CASNSGTGKEKLFF | TGTGCCAGCAACTCCGGGACAGGAAAAGAAAAACTGTTTTTT | NA | TRBJ1-4 | TRBD1 | TRBV28 | 14
CASSLVYRGLDYGYTF | TGTGCCAGCAGCTTGGTATACAGGGGGCTAGACTATGGCTACACCTTC | NA | TRBJ1-2 | TRBD1 | TRBV5-4 | 16
CASSHRQGNTGELFF | TGTGCCAGCAGCCACCGACAGGGTAACACCGGGGAGCTGTTTTTT | once | TRBJ2-2 | TRBD1 | TRBV3-1/TRBV3-2 | 15
CASRPNTGGEAFF | TGCGCCAGCAGGCCGAACACAGGGGGTGAAGCTTTCTTT | NA | TRBJ1-1 | TRBD1 | TRBV10-1 | 13
CASRLGQEQFF | TGCGCCAGCCGACTAGGTCAAGAGCAGTTCTTC | NA | TRBJ2-1 | NA | TRBV5-1 | 11
CASSIVQGIGNQPQHF | TGTGCCAGTAGTATAGTGCAGGGAATCGGCAATCAGCCCCAGCATTTT | NA | TRBJ1-5 | NA | TRBV19 | 16
CASSHSRDRGPFLNTGELFF | TGCGCCAGCAGTCACTCGAGGGACAGGGGGCCCTTTCTTAACACCGGGGAGCTGTTTTTT | NA | TRBJ2-2 | TRBD1 | TRBV23-1 | 20
CASSKGREDSNYGYTF | TGTGCCAGCAGCAAAGGTCGTGAGGACAGCAACTATGGCTACACCTTC | NA | TRBJ1-2 | NA | TRBV21-1 | 16
CASSYRDQVEEQFF | TGTGCCAGCAGCTACAGGGACCAAGTCGAGGAGCAGTTCTTC | NA | TRBJ2-1 | NA | TRBV7-9 | 14
CASWARGRAGELFF | TGTGCCAGCTGGGCCAGGGGGCGTGCCGGGGAGCTGTTTTTT | NA | TRBJ2-2 | TRBD1 | TRBV7-9 | 14
CASSLRDIYQPQHF | TGTGCCAGCAGCTTACGGGACATTTATCAGCCCCAGCATTTT | NA | TRBJ1-5 | NA | TRBV7-8 | 14
CASSWTGFAEAFF | TGTGCCAGCAGCTGGACAGGTTTTGCTGAAGCTTTCTTT | NA | TRBJ1-1 | TRBD1 | TRBV7-2 | 13
CASSLSGTYEQYF | TGTGCCAGCAGCTTGAGCGGGACCTACGAGCAGTACTTC | NA | TRBJ2-7 | TRBD2 | TRBV5-4 | 13
CATKNTGELFF | TGTGCCACCAAAAACACCGGGGAGCTGTTTTTT | NA | TRBJ2-2 | NA | TRBV12-3/TRBV12-4 | 11
CATSRESGGWYEQYF | TGTGCCACCAGCAGAGAGTCAGGGGGCTGGTACGAGCAGTACTTC | NA | TRBJ2-7 | TRBD1 | TRBV15 | 15
CASLDSSNTEAFF | TGTGCCAGCCTGGACAGTTCCAACACTGAAGCTTTCTTT | NA | TRBJ1-1 | NA | TRBV6-5 | 13
CASTTGGLAANNEQFF | TGTGCCAGCACCACAGGAGGACTAGCGGCCAACAATGAGCAGTTCTTC | NA | TRBJ2-1 | TRBD2 | TRBV5-5 | 16
CASSLATGTLGYEQYF | TGCGCCAGCAGCTTGGCGACAGGGACTCTGGGCTACGAGCAGTACTTC | once | TRBJ2-7 | NA | TRBV5-1 | 16
CASSSGQGGNQPQHF | TGTGCCAGCAGTTCTGGACAGGGTGGAAATCAGCCCCAGCATTTT | NA | TRBJ1-5 | TRBD1 | TRBV27 | 15
CASSPPRTSGPTGELFF | TGTGCCAGCTCACCACCTAGGACTAGCGGGCCCACCGGGGAGCTGTTTTTT | NA | TRBJ2-2 | TRBD2 | TRBV18 | 17
CASSLARGIPETQYF | TGTGCCAGCAGTTTAGCCCGAGGGATCCCAGAGACCCAGTACTTC | NA | TRBJ2-5 | NA | TRBV27 | 15
CASSSTGTVKRDTQYF | TGTGCCAGCAGTTCAACCGGGACAGTGAAAAGAGATACGCAGTATTTT | NA | TRBJ2-3 | TRBD1 | TRBV27 | 16
CASSPERSYEKLFF | TGCGCCAGCAGCCCCGAGCGGTCGTATGAAAAACTGTTTTTT | NA | TRBJ1-4 | NA | TRBV5-1 | 14
CASSPSRGEEKLFF | TGCGCCAGCAGCCCGTCCAGGGGGGAGGAAAAACTGTTTTTT | NA | TRBJ1-4 | TRBD1 | TRBV5-1 | 14
CASSHERGGTEAFF | TGTGCCAGCAGCCACGAGAGAGGTGGAACTGAAGCTTTCTTT | NA | TRBJ1-1 | NA | TRBV3-1/TRBV3-2 | 14
CATSDSTRSGEKLFF | TGTGCCACCAGTGACTCGACCCGCTCAGGAGAAAAACTGTTTTTT | NA | TRBJ1-4 | NA | TRBV24-1 | 15
CASSLAHSGLGAYEQYF | TGTGCCAGCAGCTTAGCCCATAGCGGGTTGGGGGCCTACGAGCAGTACTTC | NA | TRBJ2-7 | TRBD2 | TRBV7-8 | 17
CASSEYGEDTGELFF | TGCGCCAGCAGTGAGTACGGGGAGGACACCGGGGAGCTGTTTTTT | NA | TRBJ2-2 | NA | TRBV10-2 | 15